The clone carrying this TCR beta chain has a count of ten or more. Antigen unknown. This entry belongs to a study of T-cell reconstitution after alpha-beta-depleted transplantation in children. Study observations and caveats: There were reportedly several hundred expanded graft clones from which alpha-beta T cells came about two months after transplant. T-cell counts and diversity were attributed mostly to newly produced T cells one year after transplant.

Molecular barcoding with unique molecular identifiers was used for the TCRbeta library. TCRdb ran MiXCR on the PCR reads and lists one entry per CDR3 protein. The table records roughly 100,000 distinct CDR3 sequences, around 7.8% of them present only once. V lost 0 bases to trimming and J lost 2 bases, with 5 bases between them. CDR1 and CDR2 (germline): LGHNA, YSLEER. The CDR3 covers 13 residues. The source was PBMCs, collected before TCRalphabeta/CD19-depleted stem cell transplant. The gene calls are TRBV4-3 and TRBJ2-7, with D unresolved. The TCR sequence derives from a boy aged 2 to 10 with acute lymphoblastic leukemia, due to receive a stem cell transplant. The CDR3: CASSQDRPYEQYF. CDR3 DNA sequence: TGCGCCAGCAGCCAAGATCGGCCCTACGAGCAGTACTTC.